The 28 T cell receptor beta chains presented below share a single source sample, sequenced in a study of blood T cell repertoires in COVID-19. Measured with immunoSEQ multiplex PCR; TCRdb has only the in-frame clones, and not every one. In the table there are 45,000 to 60,000 clones, under 90% of which are singletons. Sequencing was performed on peripheral blood. These receptors originate from a woman aged 80 or over with acute or convalescent COVID-19.

A single count supports this clone. The chain carries TRBV3-1 (or the pseudogene TRBV3-2) and TRBJ1-6, with a weak D call TRBD1 (5 bases). The CDR3 has 16 residues. Trimming shortened V by 0 bases and J by 9 bases, and 15 bases separated the two germline ends. Germline lookup yields CDR1 LGHDT and CDR2 YNNKEL (reference sequence). The CDR3, as DNA: TGTGCCAGCAGCCAAGAAATCATTAGGGGTACTTCACCCCTCCACTTT. As protein: CASSQEIIRGTSPLHF.

The chain recombines TRBV7-8 with TRBJ1-3; possible D gene TRBD1, 5 bases. Trimming removed 4 bases from V and 0 bases from J, with 13 bases in between. Germline V gene data show CDR1 as SGHVS and CDR2 as FQNEAQ. The CDR3 loop spans 16 amino acids. CDR3 amino acids: CASSSGTPSSGNTIYF. CDR3 bases: TGTGCCAGCAGCTCTGGGACTCCGAGCTCTGGAAACACCATATATTTT.

The rearrangement uses TRBV20-1 and TRBJ2-5; D is undetermined. Germline assignment: CDR1 DFQATT and CDR2 SNEGSKA (reference sequence). V was pared by 3 bases and J by 1 base, with 9 bases between. The length of the CDR3 is 13 residues. The CDR3, as DNA: TGCAGTGCTAGTCTCTATACCCAAGAGACCCAGTACTTC. Protein sequence: CSASLYTQETQYF.

The chain is built from TRBV19 and TRBJ1-6; the match to TRBD1 covers 7 bases. V lost 3 bases to trimming and J lost 7 bases; unmatched junction nucleotides: 3. In germline, CDR1 is LNHDA, CDR2 SQIVND (reference sequence). The CDR3 length is 14 residues. This chain's CDR3 is CASSMTGINSPLHF. The CDR3 nucleotides read TGTGCCAGTAGTATGACAGGGATCAATTCACCCCTCCACTTT.

The sample holds a few counts of this clone. This chain connects TRBV6-4 to TRBJ1-6, with D possibly matching TRBD1 (5 bases). The ends were cut back, 1 base at V and 6 bases at J, with 7 bases in the middle. Germline V gene lookup returns CDR1 MRHNA and CDR2 SNTAGT. The CDR3 spans 14 residues. Written as DNA, the CDR3 is TGTGCCAGCAGTGACTTCGGGGGTAATTCACCCCTCCACTTT. The encoded protein is CASSDFGGNSPLHF.

The gene calls are TRBV19 and TRBJ2-2, with D uncertain. The length of the CDR3 is 12 residues. Trimming took 11 bases from V and 6 from J, leaving 13 bases between them. Per the germline V gene, CDR1 is LNHDA and CDR2 is SQIVND (reference sequence). Here the CDR3 reads CASKGGPGELFF. CDR3 sequence (DNA): TGTGCCTCGAAAGGTGGGCCCGGGGAGCTGTTTTTT.

V and J are TRBV6-5 and TRBJ1-1; perhaps TRBD1 as D (5 bases). The V end lost 6 bases, the J end lost 0 bases, and 11 bases lay between the germline ends. The germline CDR1 and CDR2 sequences are MNHEY and SVGAGI. CDR3 size: 14 residues. The CDR3 reads CASRQTAMNTEAFF. The CDR3 DNA reads TGTGCCAGCAGACAGACAGCTATGAACACTGAAGCTTTCTTT.

The rearrangement links TRBV20-1 to TRBJ1-5; D not certain. This CDR3 contains 12 residues. Germline-derived CDR1 and CDR2 are DFQATT and SNEGSKA (reference sequence). The germline V and J ends were trimmed by 3 bases and 4 bases, with 7 bases remaining between them. The CDR3 loop is CSASGGNQPQHF. The CDR3 nucleotides read TGCAGTGCTAGTGGAGGGAATCAGCCCCAGCATTTT.

DNA of the CDR3: TGTGCCAGCAGCTTAGATGGGGGGGATTACAATGAGCAGTTCTTC. It is translated as CASSLDGGDYNEQFF. This chain uses TRBV11-3 with TRBJ2-1; 7 bases are shared with TRBD2. Trimming at V came to 0 bases and at J to 4 bases, leaving 3 bases not matched to a gene. CDR1 is SGHNT and CDR2 is YENEEA in the germline V gene. The CDR3 runs 15 residues.

The CDR3 is CASSIIPGRAGELFF. CDR3 nucleotide sequence: TGTGCCAGTAGTATTATCCCAGGGCGAGCCGGGGAGCTGTTTTTT. V is TRBV19 and J is TRBJ2-2; TRBD1 might be the D (5 bases). Trimming shortened V by 3 bases and J by 6 bases, and 14 bases separated the two germline ends. The V gene's germline CDR1 is LNHDA and CDR2 SQIVND (reference sequence). The CDR3 runs to 15 residues.

This clone was found once. This chain joins TRBV18 and TRBJ2-7; D unclear. With 3 bases removed from V and 5 bases from J, the gap between germline ends came to 14 bases. Germline CDR1 is KGHSH and CDR2 is LQKENI. The CDR3 extends over 14 amino acids. The chain's CDR3 is CASSPRRSGNEQYF. The CDR3, as DNA: TGTGCCAGCTCACCCAGACGGAGTGGAAACGAGCAGTACTTC.

This chain uses TRBV6-1 with TRBJ1-5, with 8 bases fitting TRBD1. Per germline, CDR1 MNHNS and CDR2 SASEGT. The V gene end was trimmed by 3 bases and the J gene end by 11 bases; junction bases not matched to a gene: 9. The CDR3 runs to 14 residues. The CDR3 coding sequence is TGTGCCAGCAGTGACAGGGGGCTTATCGGGACCCAGCATTTT. It translates to CASSDRGLIGTQHF.

V usage is TRBV5-1 and J usage is TRBJ2-2; perhaps TRBD2 as D (6 bases). Looked up from germline, CDR1 is SGHRS and CDR2 is YFSETQ. This CDR3 has 15 residues. V was shortened by 4 bases and J by 3 bases, with 13 bases between the two germline ends. CDR3 in amino acids: CASSLRTTDTGELFF. In DNA form, the CDR3 reads TGCGCCAGCAGCCTAAGGACTACCGACACCGGGGAGCTGTTTTTT.

The V and J genes are TRBV5-1 and TRBJ1-2; possible D gene TRBD1, 5 bases. CDR3 length: 16 amino acids. V was trimmed by 0 bases and J by 6 bases, leaving 18 bases between them. Germline V gene data show CDR1 as SGHRS and CDR2 as YFSETQ. This CDR3 is CASSLANLRDLDGYTF. In nucleotides, the CDR3 is TGCGCCAGCAGCTTGGCCAACCTCCGGGACTTGGATGGCTACACCTTC.

The chain is built from TRBV9 and TRBJ2-2; no clear D gene. In germline, CDR1 is SGDLS, CDR2 YYNGEE. The CDR3 totals 15 residues. The V end lost 0 bases, the J end lost 5 bases, and 11 bases lay between the germline ends. CDR3 DNA sequence: TGTGCCAGCAGCGTAGGCGGCCATAGGACCGGGGAGCTGTTTTTT. Amino acid sequence: CASSVGGHRTGELFF.

The rearrangement links TRBV5-1 to TRBJ2-5; 8 bases map to TRBD2. This CDR3 spans 15 amino acids. Trimming at V came to 6 bases and at J to 2 bases, leaving 9 bases not matched to a gene. Germline CDR1 SGHRS, CDR2 YFSETQ. CDR3 sequence: CASTILPGGQETQYF. Written as DNA, the CDR3 is TGCGCCAGCACGATCCTCCCGGGAGGGCAAGAGACCCAGTACTTC. Full variable domain (rest looked up from reference TRBV5-1 and TRBJ2-5): KAGVTQTPRYLIKTRGQQVTLSCSPISGHRSVSWYQQTPGQGLQFLFEYFSETQRNKGNFPGRFSGRQFSNSRSEMNVSTLELGDSALYLCASTILPGGQETQYFGPGTRLLVL.

V and J are TRBV20-1 and TRBJ2-7; D is uncertain. The ends were cut back, 3 bases at V and 3 bases at J, with 6 bases in the middle. Looked up from germline, CDR1 is DFQATT and CDR2 is SNEGSKA (reference sequence). The CDR3 spans 11 residues. This chain's CDR3 is CSARNSYEQYF. In DNA form, the CDR3 reads TGCAGTGCTAGGAACAGCTACGAGCAGTACTTC.

V and J are TRBV5-6 and TRBJ2-5; 12 bases line up with TRBD2. Germline CDR1 reads SGHDT; CDR2 reads YYEEEE. This CDR3 spans 14 amino acids. Trimming removed 4 bases from V and 5 bases from J; junction bases left unmatched: 3. CDR3: CASSPSGGGETQYF. In DNA form, the CDR3 reads TGTGCCAGCAGCCCTAGCGGGGGGGGTGAGACCCAGTACTTC.

V is TRBV6-5 and J is TRBJ2-1, with 10 nucleotides matching TRBD2. CDR1 and CDR2 (germline): MNHEY, SVGAGI. The ends lost 6 bases at V and 4 bases at J; junction bases unmatched: 6. The CDR3 runs to 15 residues. The CDR3 DNA is TGTGCCAGCAGGACCGGGACTAGCGTATACAATGAGCAGTTCTTC. This encodes CASRTGTSVYNEQFF.

The genes are TRBV2 and TRBJ2-5; TRBD1 is a possible D gene (6 bases). Trimming removed 7 bases at V and 5 bases at J, with 14 bases between. In germline, CDR1 is SNHLY, CDR2 FYNNEI. The CDR3 contains 13 residues. The CDR3 is CASTWSRGETQYF. The DNA for the CDR3 is TGTGCCAGCACCTGGTCGAGGGGGGAGACCCAGTACTTC.

This clone was counted a few times. This rearrangement joins TRBV7-2 to TRBJ1-5; TRBD1 is a possible D gene (6 bases). V gave up 5 bases and J gave up 1 base, with 15 bases separating them. The CDR3 sequence is 16 residues long. CDR1 SGHTA and CDR2 FQGNSA come from the germline V gene. CDR3 nucleotide sequence: TGTGCCAGCAGCCTTAGAGGGGGGGGAAGCAATCAGCCCCAGCATTTT. This sequence encodes CASSLRGGGSNQPQHF.

V gene TRBV18 combines with J gene TRBJ1-1; the match to TRBD1 covers 9 bases. The CDR3 is made up of 18 amino acids. The trim removed 5 bases at V and 1 base at J, leaving 14 bases unmatched. The germline CDR1 and CDR2 sequences are KGHSH and LQKENI. CDR3 loop: CASSGSRDREWTNTEAFF. CDR3 DNA sequence: TGTGCCAGCTCAGGGTCCCGGGACAGGGAATGGACGAACACTGAAGCTTTCTTT.

The V and J genes are TRBV21-1 and TRBJ1-1. TRBV21-1 is designated a pseudogene. The CDR3 is 12 residues long. The CDR3 region has the DNA TGTGCCAGCAGCAAAACTATAAGGGAAGCTTTCTTT. Translation gives CASSKTIREAFF.

This chain connects TRBV6-5 to TRBJ2-1, with D maybe TRBD2 (7 bases). V was shortened by 6 bases and J by 7 bases, with 19 bases between the two germline ends. Germline values: CDR1 MNHEY, CDR2 SVGAGI. The CDR3 extends over 15 amino acids. In DNA form, the CDR3 reads TGTGCCAGCAGCCCCACGGGGGGCTCTACTAATGAGCAGTTCTTC. Protein sequence: CASSPTGGSTNEQFF.

The chain joins TRBV19 to TRBJ1-1, with 10 bases matching TRBD1. CDR1 LNHDA and CDR2 SQIVND come from the germline V gene (reference sequence). The CDR3 is 16 amino acids. J lost 3 bases, V lost 5 bases, and 9 bases had no gene match. The CDR3 region has the DNA TGTGCCAGTAGTGTGGGACAGGGGATGACGGACACTGAAGCTTTCTTT. Residues: CASSVGQGMTDTEAFF.

This chain joins TRBV11-3 and TRBJ2-3; D not resolved. Trimming stripped 0 bases from V and 3 bases from J, with 10 bases between. CDR1 is SGHNT and CDR2 is YENEEA in the germline V gene. The CDR3 length is 15 residues. CDR3 sequence: CASSLDSYSTDTQYF. The CDR3 region has the DNA TGTGCCAGCAGCTTAGATTCATACTCTACAGATACGCAGTATTTT.

The chain employs TRBV6-5 and TRBJ1-2; a weak D match, TRBD1 (6 bases). Trimming took 6 bases from V and 8 from J, leaving 19 bases between them. The CDR3 is 14 residues long. In germline, CDR1 is MNHEY, CDR2 SVGAGI. The CDR3: CASRPAGTIRGYTF. As DNA, the CDR3 is TGTGCCAGCAGACCCGCCGGGACAATCAGGGGCTACACCTTC.

This chain connects TRBV5-1 to TRBJ2-3, with D maybe TRBD2 (5 bases). V was shortened by 0 bases and J by 5 bases, with 13 bases between the two germline ends. CDR3 length: 15 residues. Per the germline V gene, CDR1 is SGHRS and CDR2 is YFSETQ. CDR3 sequence reads: CASSLAGSARDTQYF. In DNA form, the CDR3 reads TGCGCCAGCAGCTTGGCGGGATCCGCCCGAGATACGCAGTATTTT. Together with reference TRBV5-1 and TRBJ2-3, the CDR3 gives the full variable domain: KAGVTQTPRYLIKTRGQQVTLSCSPISGHRSVSWYQQTPGQGLQFLFEYFSETQRNKGNFPGRFSGRQFSNSRSEMNVSTLELGDSALYLCASSLAGSARDTQYFGPGTRLTVL.